The present T cell receptor (beta chain) was sequenced within a study of shared clonotypes between healthy human individuals. The data were produced by immunoSEQ multiplex PCR, yet TCRdb's version contains in-frame clones alone and is incomplete. The sample has about 380,000 clones, 96% seen once; the top ten hold approximately 0.32%. The V end lost 1 base, the J end lost 5 bases, and 8 bases lay between the germline ends. This CDR3 has 13 residues. From germline, CDR1 is SGHAT and CDR2 FQDESV (reference sequence). The TCR was taken from a man under 40 in good health. The V and J genes are TRBV11-1 and TRBJ1-1, with D unclear. Sequenced sample: memory CD8+ T cells sorted from blood. Subset reported: CD45RO+ cells pooled with CCR7-negative TemRA cells. The CDR3 here is CASSLGPRTEAFF. The CDR3 coding sequence is TGTGCCAGCAGCTTAGGACCAAGAACTGAAGCTTTCTTT.